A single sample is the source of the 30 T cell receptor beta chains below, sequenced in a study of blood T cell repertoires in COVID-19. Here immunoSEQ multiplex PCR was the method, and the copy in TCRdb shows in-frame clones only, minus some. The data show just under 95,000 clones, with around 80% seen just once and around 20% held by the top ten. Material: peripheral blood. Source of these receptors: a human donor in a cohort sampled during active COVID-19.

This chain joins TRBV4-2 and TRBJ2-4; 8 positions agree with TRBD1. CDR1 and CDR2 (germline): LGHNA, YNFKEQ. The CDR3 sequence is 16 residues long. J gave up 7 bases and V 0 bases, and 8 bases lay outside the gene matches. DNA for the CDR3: TGTGCCAGCAGCCAAGATCGCGGGACAGGTAGGAACATTCAGTACTTC. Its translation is CASSQDRGTGRNIQYF.

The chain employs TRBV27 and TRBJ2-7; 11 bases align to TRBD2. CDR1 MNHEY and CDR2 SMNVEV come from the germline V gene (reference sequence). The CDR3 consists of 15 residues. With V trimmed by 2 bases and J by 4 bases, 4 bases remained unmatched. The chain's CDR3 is CASSLRLAGWYEQYF. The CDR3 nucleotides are TGTGCCAGCAGTTTAAGACTAGCGGGATGGTACGAGCAGTACTTC.

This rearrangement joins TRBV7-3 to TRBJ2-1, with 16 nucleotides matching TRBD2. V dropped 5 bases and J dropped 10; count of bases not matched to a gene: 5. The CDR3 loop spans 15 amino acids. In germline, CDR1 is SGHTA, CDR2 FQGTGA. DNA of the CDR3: TGTGCCAGCAGCGTAGGGACTAGCGGGAGGGGCGAGCAGTTCTTC. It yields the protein CASSVGTSGRGEQFF.

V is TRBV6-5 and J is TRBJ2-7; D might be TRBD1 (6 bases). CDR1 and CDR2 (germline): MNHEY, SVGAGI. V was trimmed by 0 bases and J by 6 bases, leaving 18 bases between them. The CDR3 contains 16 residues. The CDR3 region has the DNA TGTGCCAGCAGTTACTCCCCCGGGGAGACAGGCGCCGAGCAGTACTTC. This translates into CASSYSPGETGAEQYF.

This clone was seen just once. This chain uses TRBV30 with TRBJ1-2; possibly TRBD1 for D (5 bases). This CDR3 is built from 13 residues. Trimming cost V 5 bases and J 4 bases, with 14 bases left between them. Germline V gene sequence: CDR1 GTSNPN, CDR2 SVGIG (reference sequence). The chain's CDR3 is CAWGRGLSYGYTF. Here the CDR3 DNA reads TGTGCCTGGGGGAGGGGACTGAGCTATGGCTACACCTTC.

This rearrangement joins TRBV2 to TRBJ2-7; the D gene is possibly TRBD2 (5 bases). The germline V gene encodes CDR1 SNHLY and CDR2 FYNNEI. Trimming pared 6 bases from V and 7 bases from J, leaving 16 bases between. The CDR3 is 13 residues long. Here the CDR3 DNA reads TGTGCCAGCAGCCCCGTCCTGACGGGGGAGCAGTACTTC. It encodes CASSPVLTGEQYF.

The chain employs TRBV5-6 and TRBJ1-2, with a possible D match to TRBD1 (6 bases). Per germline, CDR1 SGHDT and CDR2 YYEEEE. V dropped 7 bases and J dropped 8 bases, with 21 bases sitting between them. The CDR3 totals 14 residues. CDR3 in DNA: TGTGCCAGCTTATCCGGGACACAAATTGGCGGCTACACCTTC. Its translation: CASLSGTQIGGYTF.

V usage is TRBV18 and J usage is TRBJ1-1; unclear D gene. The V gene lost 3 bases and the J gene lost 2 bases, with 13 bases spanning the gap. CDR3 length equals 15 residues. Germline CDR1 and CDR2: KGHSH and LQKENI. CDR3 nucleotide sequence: TGTGCCAGCTCACCTCGACGGACTTTTAACACTGAAGCTTTCTTT. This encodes CASSPRRTFNTEAFF. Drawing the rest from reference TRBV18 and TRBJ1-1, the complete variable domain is NAGVMQNPRHLVRRRGQEARLRCSPMKGHSHVYWYRQLPEEGLKFMVYLQKENIIDESGMPKERFSAEFPKEGPSILRIQQVVRGDSAAYFCASSPRRTFNTEAFFGQGTRLTVV.

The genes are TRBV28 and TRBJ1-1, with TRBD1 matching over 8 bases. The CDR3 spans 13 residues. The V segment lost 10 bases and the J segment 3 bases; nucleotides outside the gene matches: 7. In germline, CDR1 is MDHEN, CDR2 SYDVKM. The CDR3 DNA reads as TGTGCCACCTTGACAGGGGCGCACACTGAAGCTTTCTTT. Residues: CATLTGAHTEAFF. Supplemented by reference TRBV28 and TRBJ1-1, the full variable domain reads DVKVTQSSRYLVKRTGEKVFLECVQDMDHENMFWYRQDPGLGLRLIYFSYDVKMKEKGDIPEGYSVSREKKERFSLILESASTNQTSMYLCATLTGAHTEAFFGQGTRLTVV.

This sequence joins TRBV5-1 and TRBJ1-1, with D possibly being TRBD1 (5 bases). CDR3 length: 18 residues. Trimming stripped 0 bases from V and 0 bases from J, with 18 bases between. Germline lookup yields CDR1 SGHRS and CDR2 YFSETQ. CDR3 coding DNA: TGCGCCAGCAGCTTGGCTCCCCAGGGAATCGGCGTGAACACTGAAGCTTTCTTT. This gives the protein CASSLAPQGIGVNTEAFF.

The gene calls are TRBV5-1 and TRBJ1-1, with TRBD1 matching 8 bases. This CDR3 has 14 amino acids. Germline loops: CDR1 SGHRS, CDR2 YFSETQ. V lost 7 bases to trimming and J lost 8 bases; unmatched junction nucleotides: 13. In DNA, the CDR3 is TGCGCCAGCCGCCCTGCCGAAGACAGGGGAGAAGCTTTCTTT. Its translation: CASRPAEDRGEAFF.

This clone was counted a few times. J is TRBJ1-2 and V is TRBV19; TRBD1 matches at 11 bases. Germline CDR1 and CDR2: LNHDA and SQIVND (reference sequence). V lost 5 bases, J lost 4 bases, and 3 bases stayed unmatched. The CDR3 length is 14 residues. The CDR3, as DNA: TGTGCCAGTAGTCGGACAGGGGGCAGCTATGGCTACACCTTC. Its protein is CASSRTGGSYGYTF. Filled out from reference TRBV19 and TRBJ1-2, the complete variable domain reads DGGITQSPKYLFRKEGQNVTLSCEQNLNHDAMYWYRQDPGQGLRLIYYSQIVNDFQKGDIAEGYSVSREKKESFPLTVTSAQKNPTAFYLCASSRTGGSYGYTFGSGTRLTVV.

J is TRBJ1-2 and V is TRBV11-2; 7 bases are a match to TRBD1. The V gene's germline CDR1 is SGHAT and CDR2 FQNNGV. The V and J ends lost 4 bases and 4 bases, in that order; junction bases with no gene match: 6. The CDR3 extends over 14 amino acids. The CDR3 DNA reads TGTGCCAGCAGCTCCGGGACAGTATTCTATGGCTACACCTTC. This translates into CASSSGTVFYGYTF.

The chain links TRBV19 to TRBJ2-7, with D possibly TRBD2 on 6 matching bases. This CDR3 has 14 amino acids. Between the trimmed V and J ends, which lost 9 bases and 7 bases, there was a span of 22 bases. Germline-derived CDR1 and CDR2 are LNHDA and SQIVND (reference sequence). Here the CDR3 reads CASSSGGTGTEQYF. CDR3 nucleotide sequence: TGTGCCAGCTCATCTGGCGGGACGGGGACGGAGCAGTACTTC.

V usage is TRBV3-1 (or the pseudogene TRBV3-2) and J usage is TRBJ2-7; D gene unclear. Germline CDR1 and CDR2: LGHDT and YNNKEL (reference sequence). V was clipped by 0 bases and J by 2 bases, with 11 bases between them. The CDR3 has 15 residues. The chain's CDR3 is CASSQERSRAYEQYF. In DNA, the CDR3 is TGTGCCAGCAGCCAAGAAAGATCCCGCGCCTACGAGCAGTACTTC.

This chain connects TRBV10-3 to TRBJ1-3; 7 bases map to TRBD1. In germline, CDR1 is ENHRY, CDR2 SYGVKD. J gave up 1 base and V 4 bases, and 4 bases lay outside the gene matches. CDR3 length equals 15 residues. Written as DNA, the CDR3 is TGTGCCATCAGTGGGACAGGACTTTCTGGAAACACCATATATTTT. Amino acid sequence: CAISGTGLSGNTIYF.

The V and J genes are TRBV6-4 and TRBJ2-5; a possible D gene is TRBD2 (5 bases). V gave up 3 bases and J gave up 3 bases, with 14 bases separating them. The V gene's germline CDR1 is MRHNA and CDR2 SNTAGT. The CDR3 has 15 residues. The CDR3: CASSEEAGTKETQYF. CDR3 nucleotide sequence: TGTGCCAGCAGTGAGGAGGCGGGTACTAAAGAGACCCAGTACTTC.

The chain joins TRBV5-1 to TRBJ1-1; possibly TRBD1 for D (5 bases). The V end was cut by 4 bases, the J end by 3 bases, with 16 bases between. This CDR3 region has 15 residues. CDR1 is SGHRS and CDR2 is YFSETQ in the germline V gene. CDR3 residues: CASSGLAGTDTEAFF. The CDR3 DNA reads TGCGCCAGCAGCGGACTAGCAGGGACGGACACTGAAGCTTTCTTT.

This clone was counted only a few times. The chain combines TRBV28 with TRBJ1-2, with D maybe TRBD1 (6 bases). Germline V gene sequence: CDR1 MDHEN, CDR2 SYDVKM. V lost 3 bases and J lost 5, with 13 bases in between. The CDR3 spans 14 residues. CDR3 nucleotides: TGTGCCAGCAGTTTTAGAGACAGGACATATGGCTACACCTTC. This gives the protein CASSFRDRTYGYTF.

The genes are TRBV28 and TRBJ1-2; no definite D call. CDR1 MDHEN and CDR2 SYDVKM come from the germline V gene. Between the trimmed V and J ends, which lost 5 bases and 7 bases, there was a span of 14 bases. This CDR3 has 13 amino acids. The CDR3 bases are TGTGCCAGCAGTACGCCCAGTCTTCCTGGCTACACCTTC. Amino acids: CASSTPSLPGYTF.

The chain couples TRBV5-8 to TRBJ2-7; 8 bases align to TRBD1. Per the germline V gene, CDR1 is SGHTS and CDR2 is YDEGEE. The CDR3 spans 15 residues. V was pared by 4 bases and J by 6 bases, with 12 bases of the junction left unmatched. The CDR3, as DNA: TGTGCCAGCAGCCGGGGACAGGTTGGAAGTAGCGAGCAGTACTTC. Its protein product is CASSRGQVGSSEQYF.

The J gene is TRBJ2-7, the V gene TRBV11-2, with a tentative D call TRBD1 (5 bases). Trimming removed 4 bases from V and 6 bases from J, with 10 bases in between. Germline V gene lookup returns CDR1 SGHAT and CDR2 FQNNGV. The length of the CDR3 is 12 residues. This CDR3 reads CASSSGPVEQYF. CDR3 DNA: TGTGCCAGCAGCTCAGGGCCCGTCGAGCAGTACTTC. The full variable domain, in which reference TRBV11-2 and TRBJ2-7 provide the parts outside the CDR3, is EAGVAQSPRYKIIEKRQSVAFWCNPISGHATLYWYQQILGQGPKLLIQFQNNGVVDDSQLPKDRFSAERLKGVDSTLKIQPAKLEDSAVYLCASSSGPVEQYFGPGTRLTVT.

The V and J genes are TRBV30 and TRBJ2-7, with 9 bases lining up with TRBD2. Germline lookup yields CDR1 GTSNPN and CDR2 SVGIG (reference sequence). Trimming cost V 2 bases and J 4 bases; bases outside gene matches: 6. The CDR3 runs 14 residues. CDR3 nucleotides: TGTGCCTGGAGTAGGTTTAGCGGGAGTTACGAGCAGTACTTC. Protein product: CAWSRFSGSYEQYF.

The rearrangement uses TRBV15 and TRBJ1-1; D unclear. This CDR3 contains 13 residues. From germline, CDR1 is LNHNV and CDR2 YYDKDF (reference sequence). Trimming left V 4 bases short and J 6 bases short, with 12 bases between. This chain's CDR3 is CATSTALRAEAFF. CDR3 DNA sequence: TGTGCCACCAGCACAGCCCTTCGGGCTGAAGCTTTCTTT. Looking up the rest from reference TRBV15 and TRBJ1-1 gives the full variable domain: DAMVIQNPRYQVTQFGKPVTLSCSQTLNHNVMYWYQQKSSQAPKLLFHYYDKDFNNEADTPDNFQSRRPNTSFCFLDIRSPGLGDTAMYLCATSTALRAEAFFGQGTRLTVV.

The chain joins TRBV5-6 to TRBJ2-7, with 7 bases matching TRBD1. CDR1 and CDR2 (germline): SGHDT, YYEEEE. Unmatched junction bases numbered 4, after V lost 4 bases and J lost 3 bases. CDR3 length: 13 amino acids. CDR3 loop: CASSPTGHYEQYF. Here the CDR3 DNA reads TGTGCCAGCAGCCCGACAGGGCACTACGAGCAGTACTTC.

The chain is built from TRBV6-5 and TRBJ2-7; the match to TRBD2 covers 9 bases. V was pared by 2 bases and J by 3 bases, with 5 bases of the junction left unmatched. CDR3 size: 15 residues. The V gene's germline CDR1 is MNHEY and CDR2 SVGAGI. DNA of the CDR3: TGTGCCAGCAGTTACCGGGGCGGGGGGGTCTACGAGCAGTACTTC. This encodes CASSYRGGGVYEQYF.

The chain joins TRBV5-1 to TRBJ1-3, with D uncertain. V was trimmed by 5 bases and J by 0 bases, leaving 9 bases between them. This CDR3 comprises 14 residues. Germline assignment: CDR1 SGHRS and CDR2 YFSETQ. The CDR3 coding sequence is TGCGCCAGCAGGAGGGAGGTCTCTGGAAACACCATATATTTT. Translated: CASRREVSGNTIYF.

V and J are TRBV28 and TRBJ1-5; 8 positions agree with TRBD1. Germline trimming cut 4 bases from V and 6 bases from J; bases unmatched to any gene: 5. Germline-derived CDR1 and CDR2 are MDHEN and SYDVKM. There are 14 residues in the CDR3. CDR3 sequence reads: CASSSGQVGQPQHF. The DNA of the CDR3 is TGTGCCAGCAGTTCGGGACAGGTGGGTCAGCCCCAGCATTTT.

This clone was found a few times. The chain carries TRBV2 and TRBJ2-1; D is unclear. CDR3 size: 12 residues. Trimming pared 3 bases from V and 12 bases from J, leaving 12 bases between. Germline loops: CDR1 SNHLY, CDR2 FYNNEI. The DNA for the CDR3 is TGTGCCAGCAGTGACTCGCAGAAAATGCAGTTCTTC. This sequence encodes CASSDSQKMQFF.

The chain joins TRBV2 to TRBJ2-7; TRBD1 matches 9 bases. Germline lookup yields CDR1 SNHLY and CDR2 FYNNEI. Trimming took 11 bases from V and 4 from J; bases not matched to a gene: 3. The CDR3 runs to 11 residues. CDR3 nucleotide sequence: TGTGCCGAGGGACAGGGATACGAGCAGTACTTC. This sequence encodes CAEGQGYEQYF.